These 12 T cell receptor beta chains originate from one sample sequenced in a study of T-cell memory formation after mild COVID-19. MiXCR, applied by TCRdb to the 5' RACE reads, yields one record per CDR3 protein. The sample has under 450,000 distinct CDR3 sequences, 20% to 25% seen once. The specimen was PBMCs or a T cell subset sorted from them (not recorded which). The receptors derive from a man between 18 and 35 years old who had mild COVID-19 (a few samples of this study predate the infection). Cell type and time point are not known.

A few counts support this clonotype. This chain connects TRBV20-1 to TRBJ2-7; no reliable D call. Germline V gene sequence: CDR1 DFQATT, CDR2 SNEGSKA (reference sequence). V was trimmed by 0 bases and J by 3 bases, leaving 9 bases between them. The CDR3 has 13 amino acids. The CDR3 reads CSARDSRGYEQYV. CDR3 bases: TGCAGTGCTAGAGATTCCAGAGGCTACGAGCAGTACGTC.

This chain links TRBV20-1 with TRBJ2-1; 7 positions agree with TRBD2. J was trimmed by 0 bases and V by 0 bases; bases with no gene match: 8. In germline, CDR1 is DFQATT, CDR2 SNEGSKA (reference sequence). The CDR3 is made up of 17 amino acids. The CDR3 is CSARDLIGGSSYNEQFF. CDR3 nucleotide sequence: TGCAGTGCTAGAGATCTGATCGGCGGGAGCTCCTACAATGAGCAGTTCTTC.

The chain has TRBV5-1 and TRBJ1-1; D unclear. V was cut by 2 bases and J by 2 bases, with 10 bases left in between. The CDR3 spans 14 residues. Germline V gene data show CDR1 as SGHRS and CDR2 as YFSETQ. For the CDR3, the DNA is TGCGCCAGCAGCTTCCTACGGGCAAACACTGAAGCTTTCTTT. It translates to CASSFLRANTEAFF.

This clonotype occurred a few times. The rearrangement links TRBV7-2 to TRBJ2-1; either TRBD1 or TRBD2 may fit D (5 bases each). The CDR3 runs 16 residues. The ends were cut back, 3 bases at V and 8 bases at J, with 20 bases in the middle. CDR1 and CDR2 (germline): SGHTA, FQGNSA. In DNA form, the CDR3 reads TGTGCCAGCAGCTTTAGATTCGGGATGGGGGATGATGAGCAGTTCTTC. Protein product: CASSFRFGMGDDEQFF.

This clonotype was observed a single time. The chain employs TRBV18 and TRBJ1-1; a weak D match, TRBD1 (5 bases). CDR3 size: 17 residues. Germline CDR1 KGHSH, CDR2 LQKENI. V lost 3 bases, J lost 6 bases, and 23 bases lay in between. The CDR3 nucleotides read TGTGCCAGCTCACCGATCCCCACCGGGACGTACAGTTCTGAAGCTTTCTTT. It is translated as CASSPIPTGTYSSEAFF. The variable domain in full, completed from reference TRBV18 and TRBJ1-1, reads NAGVMQNPRHLVRRRGQEARLRCSPMKGHSHVYWYRQLPEEGLKFMVYLQKENIIDESGMPKERFSAEFPKEGPSILRIQQVVRGDSAAYFCASSPIPTGTYSSEAFFGQGTRLTVV.

This clonotype was counted ten times or more. The chain is built from TRBV6-2 or TRBV6-3 and TRBJ2-7; TRBD1 matches 7 bases. This CDR3 is 15 amino acids long. The V gene end was trimmed by 0 bases and the J gene end by 6 bases; junction bases not matched to a gene: 8. Germline lookup yields CDR1 MNHEY and CDR2 SVGEGT. CDR3 protein: CASSYSPKGGIEQYV. CDR3 DNA sequence: TGTGCCAGCAGTTACTCCCCTAAAGGGGGCATCGAGCAGTACGTC.

A few counts support this clonotype. This chain connects TRBV5-1 to TRBJ2-5, with D possibly matching TRBD1 (6 bases). The CDR3 sequence is 15 residues long. Trimming left V 4 bases short and J 4 bases short, with 17 bases between. Looked up from germline, CDR1 is SGHRS and CDR2 is YFSETQ. CDR3 in amino acids: CASSPIQGPLETQYF. The CDR3 nucleotides are TGCGCCAGCAGCCCCATACAGGGCCCACTAGAGACCCAGTACTTC.

This sequence joins TRBV7-8 and TRBJ1-2; D might be TRBD1 (5 bases). Trimming took off 2 bases at V and 7 bases at J, with 14 bases between the two ends. The germline gives CDR1 SGHVS, CDR2 FQNEAQ. This CDR3 is 14 amino acids long. The chain's CDR3 is CASSLNSGEGGYTF. Written as DNA, the CDR3 is TGTGCCAGCAGCTTAAATTCGGGGGAGGGTGGCTACACCTTC.

The chain has TRBV18 and TRBJ1-5; 7 bases are shared with TRBD1. This CDR3 is 14 amino acids long. CDR1 and CDR2 from the germline V gene are KGHSH and LQKENI. After removal of 2 bases from V and 5 bases from J, the junction contained 3 bases not matched to a gene. The CDR3 coding sequence is TGTGCCAGCTCACCAGTCAGGGGGGATCAGCCCCAGCATTTT. It yields the protein CASSPVRGDQPQHF.

Only a few counts were recorded for this clonotype. The chain has TRBV7-9 and TRBJ1-3; D not resolved. The CDR3 loop spans 17 amino acids. Germline assignment: CDR1 SEHNR and CDR2 FQNEAQ (reference sequence). Trimming cost V 5 bases and J 0 bases, with 17 bases left between them. The CDR3 here is CASSRSLSTYSGNTIYF. CDR3 bases: TGTGCCAGCAGCCGCTCGTTGTCCACTTACTCTGGAAACACCATATATTTT. The full variable domain, with the rest looked up from reference TRBV7-9 and TRBJ1-3, is DTGVSQNPRHKITKRGQNVTFRCDPISEHNRLYWYRQTLGQGPEFLTYFQNEAQLEKSRLLSDRFSAERPKGSFSTLEIQRTEQGDSAMYLCASSRSLSTYSGNTIYFGEGSWLTVV.

This rearrangement joins TRBV4-2 to TRBJ1-1, with unresolved D. Trimming pared 1 base from V and 5 bases from J, leaving 11 bases between. CDR1 LGHNA and CDR2 YNFKEQ come from the germline V gene. The CDR3 length is 14 residues. CDR3 nucleotides: TGTGCCAGCAGCCAAGGGGATCGCTGGACTGAAGCTTTCTTT. Encoded protein: CASSQGDRWTEAFF.

This clonotype occurred a few times. This chain links TRBV7-2 with TRBJ2-2; D is undetermined. CDR3 length: 12 amino acids. Germline-derived CDR1 and CDR2 are SGHTA and FQGNSA. Trimming took off 4 bases at V and 8 bases at J, with 8 bases between the two ends. Written as DNA, the CDR3 is TGTGCCAGCAGCTCCCTATTGGGGGAGCTGTTTTTT. Protein sequence: CASSSLLGELFF.